This TCR beta chain was identified in a study of T cell clonality in common variable immunodeficiency. The study, taken as a whole, reports: What drives increased CVID clonality needs T cell subpopulation sequencing. In common variable immunodeficiency, TCR beta chains reportedly carried fewer deletions and N-nucleotide insertions.

This clone was seen only a few times. The antigen remains unidentified. Read sequence stops 3 residues before the CDR3 end, and the germline J gene provides the missing end. Some clones are missing from TCRdb's copy, which holds only in-frame ones; the method was immunoSEQ multiplex PCR. The sample is made up of more than 20,000 clones, none counted only once. This CDR3 comprises 15 residues. The germline gives CDR1 SEHNR, CDR2 FQNEAQ (reference sequence). V was pared by 0 bases and J by 0 bases, with 8 bases between. The chain is built from TRBV7-9 and TRBJ1-2; unclear D gene. The clonotype comes from a human donor with common variable immunodeficiency. The sample comprised peripheral blood mononuclear cells. CDR3 residues: CASSLAPGTNYGYTF. The sequenced CDR3 bases are TGTGCCAGCAGCTTAGCCCCAGGAACTAACTATGGC. Complete variable domain (other parts from reference TRBV7-9 and TRBJ1-2): DTGVSQNPRHKITKRGQNVTFRCDPISEHNRLYWYRQTLGQGPEFLTYFQNEAQLEKSRLLSDRFSAERPKGSFSTLEIQRTEQGDSAMYLCASSLAPGTNYGYTFGSGTRLTVV.